The clone carrying this T cell receptor beta chain appeared many times. Its antigen is currently unknown. Not a single patient had been given any form of treatment at any point before undergoing thyroid surgery. As processed by the authors: Differences in CDR3 between clinicopathological groups were drawn on to build a classifier intended to discriminate distant-metastatic papillary thyroid cancer patients. MiXCR was used by TCRdb to re-call the PCR reads. These V and J calls rely on TCRdb rather than the paper's analysis. The repertoire has 21,000 or so clones, about 30% of them found once; the top ten carry approximately 20%. The data derive from a study of metastatic and nonmetastatic thyroid tumors. Study-wide background: Comparative analysis of repertoires was undertaken across blood and tumor or nodule tissue obtained from malignant and benign thyroid patients. Study-wide results and caveats: Reports indicated that malignant thyroid tumors showed significantly higher TCR beta diversity than benign nodules did, in blood and tumor.

Per germline, CDR1 SGHTA and CDR2 FQGTGA. This CDR3 is 15 amino acids long. The ends were cut back, 2 bases at V and 2 bases at J, with 11 bases in the middle. V is TRBV7-3 and J is TRBJ2-3; D is uncertain. Sequencing was carried out using blood. The source of this sequence is a female donor with papillary thyroid cancer or a benign thyroid nodule (not recorded which). Some clones in this sample may be carry-over from other donors' samples. As DNA, the CDR3 is TGTGCCAGCAGCTTAGCTAAGGTTAACACAGATACGCAGTATTTT. It encodes CASSLAKVNTDTQYF.